The 18 T cell receptor beta chains below all came from one sample that was sequenced in a study of blood T cells in healthy people across ages. A J-beta primer mix and a sample-barcoded 5' primer were used in a second PCR of about 7 to 12 cycles. TCRdb analysed the 5' RACE reads with MiXCR anew, one entry per CDR3 protein. The sample includes around 800,000 distinct CDR3 sequences, around 25% seen only once; the top ten take roughly 3.1%. This same sample was also taken into another study, of T cells of mothers and their children.

The specimen was blood. These receptor sequences come from a boy aged 5-17 years in good health.

V gene TRBV5-1 combines with J gene TRBJ2-7; no clear D gene. Trimming pared 0 bases from V and 3 bases from J, leaving 13 bases between. The CDR3 loop spans 15 amino acids. Germline V gene lookup returns CDR1 SGHRS and CDR2 YFSETQ. CDR3 amino acids: CASSLGTDAVYEQYF. The CDR3 bases are TGCGCCAGCAGCTTGGGAACGGACGCCGTCTACGAGCAGTACTTC.

A few counts support this clonotype. This chain uses TRBV7-2 with TRBJ2-2, with D unclear. Trimming removed 4 bases from V and 5 bases from J, with 14 bases in between. CDR3 length equals 15 residues. From germline, CDR1 is SGHTA and CDR2 FQGNSA. The CDR3 loop is CASSSDLWDTGELFF. The CDR3, as DNA: TGTGCCAGCAGCTCCGACTTATGGGATACCGGGGAGCTGTTTTTT.

In this sample, this clonotype turned up many times. CDR3 loop: CASSASANTGELFF. Here the CDR3 DNA reads TGTGCCAGCAGCGCCAGCGCGAACACCGGGGAGCTGTTTTTT. The rearrangement links TRBV11-1 to TRBJ2-2; D is unresolved. The CDR3 is made up of 14 amino acids. The ends were cut back, 5 bases at V and 0 bases at J, with 7 bases in the middle. The germline V gene encodes CDR1 SGHAT and CDR2 FQDESV (reference sequence). Filled out from reference TRBV11-1 and TRBJ2-2, the complete variable domain reads EAEVAQSPRYKITEKSQAVAFWCDPISGHATLYWYRQILGQGPELLVQFQDESVVDDSQLPKDRFSAERLKGVDSTLKIQPAELGDSAMYLCASSASANTGELFFGEGSRLTVL.

The rearrangement links TRBV5-1 to TRBJ2-3; 8 nucleotides align to TRBD2. With 2 bases clipped from V and 5 bases from J, the junction kept 7 bases outside the gene matches. The CDR3 is made up of 15 amino acids. CDR1 is SGHRS and CDR2 is YFSETQ in the germline V gene. This CDR3 is CASSFSGNGGDTQYF. Written as DNA, the CDR3 is TGCGCCAGCAGCTTTAGCGGGAATGGAGGAGATACGCAGTATTTT.

The table lists this clonotype with a few counts. V usage is TRBV3-1 and J usage is TRBJ2-5; tentative D call: TRBD2 (7 bases). The DNA end favors TRBJ2-1, so the J call may be wrong. This CDR3 spans 14 amino acids. Germline CDR1 and CDR2: LGHDT and YNNKEL (reference sequence). The CDR3 loop is CASSQEGGGYEQFF. As DNA, the CDR3 is TGTGCCAGCAGCCAAGAAGGGGGGGGCTATGAGCAGTTCTTC.

The V gene is TRBV29-1, the J gene TRBJ2-5, with 10 bases lining up with TRBD1. The CDR3 loop spans 14 amino acids. Losses at the gene ends were 7 bases for V and 2 bases for J; bases not matched to a gene: 7. The germline gives CDR1 SQVTM, CDR2 ANQGSEA. The CDR3 sequence is CSATRDRGQETQYF. DNA for the CDR3: TGCAGCGCTACCCGGGACAGGGGTCAAGAGACCCAGTACTTC.

V gene TRBV2 combines with J gene TRBJ2-1, with 7 nucleotides matching TRBD2. V lost 2 bases, J lost 9 bases, and 7 bases stayed unmatched. CDR3 length: 14 residues. Germline V gives CDR1 SNHLY, CDR2 FYNNEI. CDR3 bases: TGTGCCAGCAGTGAAAATCGGCGGGGGAGTGAGCAGTTCTTC. Its translation: CASSENRRGSEQFF.

This chain uses TRBV7-2 with TRBJ2-5; the D is unclear. Deletions cut 5 bases from V and 2 bases from J, with 9 bases between. The CDR3 spans 13 residues. In germline, CDR1 is SGHTA, CDR2 FQGNSA. This CDR3 reads CASSPILQETQYF. CDR3 nucleotides: TGTGCCAGCAGCCCTATCTTACAAGAGACCCAGTACTTC.

The chain uses TRBV11-2 and TRBJ2-7; TRBD1 aligns across 12 bases. Germline CDR1 and CDR2: SGHAT and FQNNGV. V trimming: 3 bases; J trimming: 2 bases; junction bases outside the gene matches: 8. The CDR3 sequence is 17 residues long. The DNA of the CDR3 is TGTGCCAGCAGCTTCCCGGGACAGGGGGCGATAACCTACGAGCAGTACTTC. This sequence encodes CASSFPGQGAITYEQYF.

This clonotype has more than one count but fewer than ten. The chain employs TRBV7-9 and TRBJ1-1; D gene uncertain. The CDR3 is made up of 15 amino acids. The V gene lost 6 bases and the J gene lost 1 base, with 15 bases spanning the gap. Per germline, CDR1 SEHNR and CDR2 FQNEAQ (reference sequence). CDR3 bases: TGTGCCAGCAGTCCAAGATTAAGCAGGAACACTGAAGCTTTCTTT. It specifies CASSPRLSRNTEAFF.

Concerning this clonotype itself: The germline gene is not matched at one end of the junction; a read error may be the cause. The chain has TRBV9 and TRBJ2-5; TRBD1 agrees at 7 bases. TRBJ2-7 explains the end of the DNA better; the J call may be wrong. Germline V gene lookup returns CDR1 SGDLS and CDR2 YYNGEE. This CDR3 is 13 amino acids long. The CDR3: CASSAGDSYEQYF. The CDR3 DNA reads TGTGCCAGTAGCGCAGGGGACAGCTACGAGCAGTACTTC.

This clonotype has only a few counts. V is TRBV20-1 and J is TRBJ2-5; 8 nucleotides line up with TRBD1. The tail of the sequence fits TRBJ2-1 better, so the J call may be wrong. Germline CDR1 is DFQATT and CDR2 is SNEGSKA (reference sequence). The CDR3 extends over 17 amino acids. The CDR3 bases are TGCAGTGCTAGAGGAGTCCTGACAGGGGACCTGGATAATGAGCAGTTCTTC. Translated: CSARGVLTGDLDNEQFF.

This clonotype has only a few counts. One end of the junction does not line up with germline, which may come from a read error. The chain links TRBV30 to TRBJ1-2; unclear D gene. This CDR3 has 14 residues. In germline, CDR1 is GTSNPN, CDR2 SVGIG (reference sequence). This CDR3 is CAWNFPPNDYGCTF. CDR3 in DNA: TGTGCCTGGAATTTCCCACCGAACGACTATGGCTGCACCTTC.

The V gene is TRBV7-8, the J gene TRBJ1-1; D might be TRBD1 (5 bases). Trimming removed 1 base from V and 4 bases from J, with 13 bases in between. This CDR3 is 15 amino acids long. Germline V gives CDR1 SGHVS, CDR2 FQNEAQ. CDR3 region: CASSLDRIGGTEAFF. CDR3 coding DNA: TGTGCCAGCAGCTTAGATCGAATCGGGGGCACTGAAGCTTTCTTT.

The chain carries TRBV6-1 and TRBJ2-5; either TRBD1 or TRBD2 may supply D (5 bases each). Germline V gene data show CDR1 as MNHNS and CDR2 as SASEGT. The length of the CDR3 is 14 residues. The V end lost 4 bases, the J end lost 5 bases, and 14 bases lay between the germline ends. The CDR3 loop reads CASSGGRELETQYF. In DNA, the CDR3 is TGTGCCAGCAGTGGGGGACGCGAGCTGGAGACCCAGTACTTC.

The chain has TRBV29-1 and TRBJ2-7, with D tentatively TRBD1 (5 bases). The CDR3 is 14 amino acids. CDR1 SQVTM and CDR2 ANQGSEA come from the germline V gene. The ends were cut back, 0 bases at V and 2 bases at J, with 11 bases in the middle. CDR3 DNA sequence: TGCAGCGTTGAAGAAGGTCAGGGTACCTACGAGCAGTACTTC. The encoded protein is CSVEEGQGTYEQYF.

This clonotype was counted between two and nine times. The J gene is TRBJ2-7, the V gene TRBV2; 8 nucleotides line up with TRBD2. This CDR3 comprises 16 residues. Germline CDR1 and CDR2: SNHLY and FYNNEI. Trimming cost V 5 bases and J 6 bases; bases outside gene matches: 15. The CDR3 DNA is TGTGCCAGCAGTAATAAGCCCGGGGGGGACTTACGCGAGCAGTACTTC. The encoded protein is CASSNKPGGDLREQYF.

The chain uses TRBV27 and TRBJ1-1, with D tentatively TRBD1 (6 bases). V gave up 0 bases and J gave up 10 bases, with 12 bases separating them. From germline, CDR1 is MNHEY and CDR2 SMNVEV (reference sequence). There are 13 residues in the CDR3. The CDR3 nucleotides read TGTGCCAGCAGTTTATCTGCCCGGGGGGCAGCTTTCTTT. This sequence encodes CASSLSARGAAFF.